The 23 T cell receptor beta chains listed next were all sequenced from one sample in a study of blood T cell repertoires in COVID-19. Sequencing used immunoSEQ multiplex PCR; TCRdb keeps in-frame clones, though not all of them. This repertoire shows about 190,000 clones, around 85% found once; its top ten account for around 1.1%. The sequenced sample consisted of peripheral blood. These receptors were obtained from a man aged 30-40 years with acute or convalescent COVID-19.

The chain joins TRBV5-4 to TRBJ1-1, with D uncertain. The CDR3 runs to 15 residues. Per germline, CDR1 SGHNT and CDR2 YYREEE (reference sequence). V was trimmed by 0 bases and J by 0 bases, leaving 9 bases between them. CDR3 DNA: TGTGCCAGCAGCTTGGGTTCGGGGATGAACACTGAAGCTTTCTTT. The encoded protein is CASSLGSGMNTEAFF.

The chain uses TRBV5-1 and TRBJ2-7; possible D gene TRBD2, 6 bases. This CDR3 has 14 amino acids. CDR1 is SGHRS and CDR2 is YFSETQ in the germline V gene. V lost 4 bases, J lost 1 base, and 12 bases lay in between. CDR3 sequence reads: CASSTGTVSYEQYF. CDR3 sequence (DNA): TGCGCCAGCAGCACCGGGACTGTGTCCTACGAGCAGTACTTC.

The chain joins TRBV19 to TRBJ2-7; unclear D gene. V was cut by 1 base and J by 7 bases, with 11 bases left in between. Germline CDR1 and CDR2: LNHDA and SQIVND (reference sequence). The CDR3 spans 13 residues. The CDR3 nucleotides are TGTGCCAGTAGTATAGTACGGTTACGGGAGCAGTACTTC. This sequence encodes CASSIVRLREQYF.

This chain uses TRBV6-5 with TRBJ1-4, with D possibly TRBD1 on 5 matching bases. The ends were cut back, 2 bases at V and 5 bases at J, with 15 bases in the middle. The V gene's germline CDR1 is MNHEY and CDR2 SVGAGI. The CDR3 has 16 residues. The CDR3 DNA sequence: TGTGCCAGCAGTTACGACGTAGGGGCGGTAAATGAAAAACTGTTTTTT. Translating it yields CASSYDVGAVNEKLFF.

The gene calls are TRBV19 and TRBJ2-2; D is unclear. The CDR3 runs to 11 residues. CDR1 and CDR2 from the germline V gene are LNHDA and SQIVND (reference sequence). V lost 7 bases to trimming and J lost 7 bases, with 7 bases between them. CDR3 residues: CASTFYGELFF. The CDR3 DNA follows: TGTGCCAGTACGTTCTACGGGGAGCTGTTTTTT.

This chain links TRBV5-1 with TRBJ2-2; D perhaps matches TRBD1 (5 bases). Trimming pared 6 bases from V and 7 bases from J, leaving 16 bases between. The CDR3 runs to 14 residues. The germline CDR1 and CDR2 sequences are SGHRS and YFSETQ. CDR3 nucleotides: TGCGCCAGCAACACGCCCGGCAGGGACGGGGAGCTGTTTTTT. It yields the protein CASNTPGRDGELFF. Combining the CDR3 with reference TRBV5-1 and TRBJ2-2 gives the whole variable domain KAGVTQTPRYLIKTRGQQVTLSCSPISGHRSVSWYQQTPGQGLQFLFEYFSETQRNKGNFPGRFSGRQFSNSRSEMNVSTLELGDSALYLCASNTPGRDGELFFGEGSRLTVL.

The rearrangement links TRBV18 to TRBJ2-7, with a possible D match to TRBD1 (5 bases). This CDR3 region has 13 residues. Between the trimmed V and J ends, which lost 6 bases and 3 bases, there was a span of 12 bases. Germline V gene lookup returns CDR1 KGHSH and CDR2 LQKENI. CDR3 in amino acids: CASSSRQNYEQYF. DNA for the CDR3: TGTGCCAGCTCTTCCAGACAGAACTACGAGCAGTACTTC.

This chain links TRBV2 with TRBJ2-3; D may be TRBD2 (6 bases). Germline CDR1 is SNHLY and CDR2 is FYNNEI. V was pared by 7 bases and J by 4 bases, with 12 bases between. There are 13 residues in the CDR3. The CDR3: CASTRGQPDTQYF. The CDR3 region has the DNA TGTGCCAGCACGCGGGGCCAGCCAGATACGCAGTATTTT.

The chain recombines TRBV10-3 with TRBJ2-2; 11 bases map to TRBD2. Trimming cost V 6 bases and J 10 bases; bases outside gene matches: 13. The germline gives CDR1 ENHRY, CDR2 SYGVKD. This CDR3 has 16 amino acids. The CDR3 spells CAISNPSGGPDKELFF. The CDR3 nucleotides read TGTGCCATCAGCAATCCTAGCGGGGGGCCAGACAAGGAGCTGTTTTTT.

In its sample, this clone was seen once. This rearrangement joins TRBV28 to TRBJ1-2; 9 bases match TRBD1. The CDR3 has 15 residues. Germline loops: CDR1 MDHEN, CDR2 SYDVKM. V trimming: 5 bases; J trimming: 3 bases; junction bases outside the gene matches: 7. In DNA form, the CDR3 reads TGTGCCAGCAGTCTTCCGGGACAGGGCGACTATGGCTACACCTTC. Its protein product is CASSLPGQGDYGYTF.

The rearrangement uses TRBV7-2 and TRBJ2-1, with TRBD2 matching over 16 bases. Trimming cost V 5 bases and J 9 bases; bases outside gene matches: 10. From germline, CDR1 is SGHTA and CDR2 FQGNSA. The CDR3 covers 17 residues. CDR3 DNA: TGTGCCAGCAGCCCTACGGGACTAGCGGGAGGGCGGGGTGAGCAGTTCTTC. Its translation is CASSPTGLAGGRGEQFF.

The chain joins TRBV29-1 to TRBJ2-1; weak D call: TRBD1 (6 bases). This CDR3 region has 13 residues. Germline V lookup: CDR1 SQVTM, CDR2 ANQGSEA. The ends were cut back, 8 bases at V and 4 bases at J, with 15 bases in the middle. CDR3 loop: CSFHRDQYNEQFF. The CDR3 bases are TGCAGCTTTCACAGGGACCAGTACAATGAGCAGTTCTTC.

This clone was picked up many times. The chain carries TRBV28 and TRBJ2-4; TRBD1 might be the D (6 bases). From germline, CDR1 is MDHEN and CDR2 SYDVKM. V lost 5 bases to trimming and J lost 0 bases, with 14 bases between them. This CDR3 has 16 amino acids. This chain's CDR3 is CASSPSGELAKNIQYF. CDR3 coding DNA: TGTGCCAGCAGTCCTTCAGGGGAGTTAGCCAAAAACATTCAGTACTTC.

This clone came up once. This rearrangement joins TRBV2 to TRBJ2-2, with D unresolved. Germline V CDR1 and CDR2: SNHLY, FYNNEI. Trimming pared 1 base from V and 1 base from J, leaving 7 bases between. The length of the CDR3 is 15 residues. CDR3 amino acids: CASSEVVRNTGELFF. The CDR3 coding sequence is TGTGCCAGCAGTGAAGTGGTCAGGAACACCGGGGAGCTGTTTTTT.

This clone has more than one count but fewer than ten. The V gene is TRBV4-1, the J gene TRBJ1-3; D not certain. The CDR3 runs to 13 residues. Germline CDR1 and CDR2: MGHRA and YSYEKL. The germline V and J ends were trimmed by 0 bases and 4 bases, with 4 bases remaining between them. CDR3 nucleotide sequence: TGCGCCAGCAGCCAAGACGGGGGAAACACCATATATTTT. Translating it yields CASSQDGGNTIYF.

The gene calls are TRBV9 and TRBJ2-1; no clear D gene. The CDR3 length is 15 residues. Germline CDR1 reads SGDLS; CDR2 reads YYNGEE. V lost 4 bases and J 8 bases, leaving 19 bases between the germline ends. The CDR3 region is CASSPRVYLGDEQFF. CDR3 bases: TGTGCCAGCAGCCCTCGGGTCTACCTTGGAGATGAGCAGTTCTTC.

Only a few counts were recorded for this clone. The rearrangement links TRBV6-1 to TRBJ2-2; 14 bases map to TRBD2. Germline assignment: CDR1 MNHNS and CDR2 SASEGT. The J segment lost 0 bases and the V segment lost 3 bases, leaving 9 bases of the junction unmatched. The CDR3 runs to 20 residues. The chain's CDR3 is CASSDRPGLAGVANTGELFF. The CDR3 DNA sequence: TGTGCCAGCAGTGATCGTCCGGGACTAGCGGGAGTGGCGAACACCGGGGAGCTGTTTTTT.

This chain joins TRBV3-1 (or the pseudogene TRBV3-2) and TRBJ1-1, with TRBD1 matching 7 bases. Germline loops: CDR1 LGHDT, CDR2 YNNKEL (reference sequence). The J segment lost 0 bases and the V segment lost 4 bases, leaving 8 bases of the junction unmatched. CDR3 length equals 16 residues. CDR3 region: CASSLPGQTMNTEAFF. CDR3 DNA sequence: TGTGCCAGCAGCCTGCCGGGACAGACAATGAACACTGAAGCTTTCTTT.

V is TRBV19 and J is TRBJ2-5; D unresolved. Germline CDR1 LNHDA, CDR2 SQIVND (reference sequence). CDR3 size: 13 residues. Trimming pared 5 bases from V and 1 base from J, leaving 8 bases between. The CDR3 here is CASSRVVQETQYF. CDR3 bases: TGTGCCAGTAGTCGAGTAGTCCAAGAGACCCAGTACTTC.

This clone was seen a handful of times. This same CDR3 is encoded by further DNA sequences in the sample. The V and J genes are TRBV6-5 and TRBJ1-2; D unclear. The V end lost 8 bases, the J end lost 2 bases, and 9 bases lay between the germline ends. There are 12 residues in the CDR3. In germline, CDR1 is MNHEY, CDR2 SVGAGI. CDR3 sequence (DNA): TGTGCCAGCGGCCAGCGCAACTATGGCTACACCTTC. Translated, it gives CASGQRNYGYTF.

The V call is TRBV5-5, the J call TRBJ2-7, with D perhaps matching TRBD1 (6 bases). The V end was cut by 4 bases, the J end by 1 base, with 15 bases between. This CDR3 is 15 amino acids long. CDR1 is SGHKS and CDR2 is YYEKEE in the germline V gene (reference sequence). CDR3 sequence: CASSPRDIRSYEQYF. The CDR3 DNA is TGTGCCAGCAGCCCGAGGGACATTAGGTCCTACGAGCAGTACTTC. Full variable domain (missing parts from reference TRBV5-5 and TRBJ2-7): DAGVTQSPTHLIKTRGQQVTLRCSPISGHKSVSWYQQVLGQGPQFIFQYYEKEERGRGNFPDRFSARQFPNYSSELNVNALLLGDSALYLCASSPRDIRSYEQYFGPGTRLTVT.

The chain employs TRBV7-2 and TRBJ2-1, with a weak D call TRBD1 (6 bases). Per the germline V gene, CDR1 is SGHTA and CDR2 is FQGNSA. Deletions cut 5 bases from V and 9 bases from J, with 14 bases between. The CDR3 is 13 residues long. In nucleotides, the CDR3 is TGTGCCAGCAGCAATAGGGGACACCTTGAGCAGTTCTTC. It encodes CASSNRGHLEQFF.

The CDR3 DNA reads as TGTGCCAGCAGTTTGGACAGGACCAATCAGCCCCAGCATTTT. Its protein product is CASSLDRTNQPQHF. The chain employs TRBV28 and TRBJ1-5; the match to TRBD1 covers 7 bases. CDR1 and CDR2 (germline): MDHEN, SYDVKM. The CDR3 has 14 amino acids. J gave up 3 bases and V 3 bases, and 2 bases lay outside the gene matches.